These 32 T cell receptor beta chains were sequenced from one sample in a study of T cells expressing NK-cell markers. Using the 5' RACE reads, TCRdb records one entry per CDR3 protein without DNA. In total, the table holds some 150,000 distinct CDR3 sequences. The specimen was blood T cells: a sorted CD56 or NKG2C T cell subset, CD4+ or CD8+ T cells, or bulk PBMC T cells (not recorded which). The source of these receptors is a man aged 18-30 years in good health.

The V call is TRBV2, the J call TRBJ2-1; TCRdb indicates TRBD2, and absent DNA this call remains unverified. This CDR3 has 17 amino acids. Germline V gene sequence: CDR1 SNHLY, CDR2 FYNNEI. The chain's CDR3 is CASRGSGDPSSYNEQFF.

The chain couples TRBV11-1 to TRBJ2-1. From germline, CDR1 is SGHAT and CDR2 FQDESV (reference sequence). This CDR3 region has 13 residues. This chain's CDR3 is CASSLIASNEQFF.

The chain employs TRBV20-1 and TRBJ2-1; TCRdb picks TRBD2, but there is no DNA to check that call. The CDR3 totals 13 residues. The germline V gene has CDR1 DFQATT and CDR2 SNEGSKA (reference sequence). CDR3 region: CSASVGRAYEQFF.

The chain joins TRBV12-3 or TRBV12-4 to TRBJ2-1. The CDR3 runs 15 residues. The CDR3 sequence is CASSSPGKAYNEQFF.

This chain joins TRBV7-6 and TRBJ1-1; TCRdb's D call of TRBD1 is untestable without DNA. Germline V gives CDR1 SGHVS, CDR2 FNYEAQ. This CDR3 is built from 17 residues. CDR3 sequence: CASSLGVQGGVGTEAFF.

CDR3 sequence reads: CAISGGREAHQPQHF. This chain uses TRBV10-3 with TRBJ1-5; with no DNA, the TCRdb D assignment of TRBD1 cannot be verified. The CDR3 sequence is 15 residues long. Germline V gives CDR1 ENHRY, CDR2 SYGVKD.

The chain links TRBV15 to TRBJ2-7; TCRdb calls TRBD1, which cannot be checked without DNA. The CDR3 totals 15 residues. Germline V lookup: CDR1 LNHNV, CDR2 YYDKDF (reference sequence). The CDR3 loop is CATSRDVGGQYEQYF.

The CDR3 spells CSAHREGWAFF. The chain links TRBV20-1 to TRBJ1-1. This CDR3 is 11 amino acids long. Looked up from germline, CDR1 is DFQATT and CDR2 is SNEGSKA (reference sequence).

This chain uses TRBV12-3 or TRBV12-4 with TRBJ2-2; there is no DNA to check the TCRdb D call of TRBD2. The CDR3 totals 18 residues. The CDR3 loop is CASSFWTSGTSNTGELFF.

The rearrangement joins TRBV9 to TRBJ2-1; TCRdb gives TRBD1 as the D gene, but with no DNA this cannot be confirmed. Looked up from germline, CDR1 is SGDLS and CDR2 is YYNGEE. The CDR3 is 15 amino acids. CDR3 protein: CASSVAMTGGDEQFF.

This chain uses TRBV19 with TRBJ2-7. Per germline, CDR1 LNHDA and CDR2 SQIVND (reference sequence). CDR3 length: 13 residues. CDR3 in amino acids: CASSSGSSYEQYF.

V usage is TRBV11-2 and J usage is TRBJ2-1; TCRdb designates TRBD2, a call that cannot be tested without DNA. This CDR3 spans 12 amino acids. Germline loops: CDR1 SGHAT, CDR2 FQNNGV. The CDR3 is CASSLASGMVFF.

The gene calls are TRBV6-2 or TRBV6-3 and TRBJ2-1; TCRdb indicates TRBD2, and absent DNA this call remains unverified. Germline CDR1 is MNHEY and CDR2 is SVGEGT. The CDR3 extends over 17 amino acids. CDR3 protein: CASSYSRGLAGWNEQFF.

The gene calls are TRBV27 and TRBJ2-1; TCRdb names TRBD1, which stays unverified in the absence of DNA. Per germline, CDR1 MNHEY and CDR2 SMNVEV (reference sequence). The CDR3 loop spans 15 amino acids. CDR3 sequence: CASSVGQGFHNEQFF.

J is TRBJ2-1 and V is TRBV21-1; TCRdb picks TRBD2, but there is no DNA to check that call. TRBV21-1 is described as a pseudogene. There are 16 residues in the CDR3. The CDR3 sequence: CASSNTALQEGCEQFF.

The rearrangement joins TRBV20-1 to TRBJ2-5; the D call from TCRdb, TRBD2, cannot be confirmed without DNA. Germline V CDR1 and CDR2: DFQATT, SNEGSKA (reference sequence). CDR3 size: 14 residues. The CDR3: CSATGRAFQETQYF.

The CDR3 protein is CASSKGLAGSNEQFF. J is TRBJ2-1 and V is TRBV19; TCRdb's D call, TRBD2, is unchecked because there is no DNA. Per germline, CDR1 LNHDA and CDR2 SQIVND (reference sequence). This CDR3 has 15 amino acids.

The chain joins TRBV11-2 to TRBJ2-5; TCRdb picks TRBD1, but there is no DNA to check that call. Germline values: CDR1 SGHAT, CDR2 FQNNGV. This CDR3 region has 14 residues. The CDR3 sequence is CASSTGHYQETQYF.

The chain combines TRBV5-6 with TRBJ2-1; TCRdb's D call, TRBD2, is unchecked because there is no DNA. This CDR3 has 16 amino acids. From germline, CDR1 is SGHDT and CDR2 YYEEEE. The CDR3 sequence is CASSRTGTSRYNEQFF.

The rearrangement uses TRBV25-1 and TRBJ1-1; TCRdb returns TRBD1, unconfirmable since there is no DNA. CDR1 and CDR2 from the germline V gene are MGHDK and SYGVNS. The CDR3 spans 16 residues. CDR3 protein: CASSELGGLLNTEAFF.

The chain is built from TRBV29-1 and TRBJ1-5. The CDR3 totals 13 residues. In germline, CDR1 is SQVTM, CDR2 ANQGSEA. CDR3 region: CSVRFPAEEPQHF.

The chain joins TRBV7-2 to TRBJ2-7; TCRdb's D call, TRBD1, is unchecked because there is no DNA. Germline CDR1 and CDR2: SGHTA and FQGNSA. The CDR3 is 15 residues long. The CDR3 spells CASSLGPDNPPGQYF.

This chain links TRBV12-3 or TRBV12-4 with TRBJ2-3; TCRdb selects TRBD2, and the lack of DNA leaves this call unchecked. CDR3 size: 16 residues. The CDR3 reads CASKGPGLAVRDTQYF.

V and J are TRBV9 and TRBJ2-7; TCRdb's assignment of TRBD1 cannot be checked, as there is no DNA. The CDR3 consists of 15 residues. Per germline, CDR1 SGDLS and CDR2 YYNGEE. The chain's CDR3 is CASSAPGRSSYEQYF.

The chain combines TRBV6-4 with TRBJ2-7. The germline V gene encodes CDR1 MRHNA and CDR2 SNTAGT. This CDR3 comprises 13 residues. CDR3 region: CASSDSAVGEQYF.

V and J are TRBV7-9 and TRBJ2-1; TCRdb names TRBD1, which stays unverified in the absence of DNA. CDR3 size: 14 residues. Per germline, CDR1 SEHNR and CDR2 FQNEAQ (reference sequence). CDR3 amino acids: CASSGTGALGEQFF.

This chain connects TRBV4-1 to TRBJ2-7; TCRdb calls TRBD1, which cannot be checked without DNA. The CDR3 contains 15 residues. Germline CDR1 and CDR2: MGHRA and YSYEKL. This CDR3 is CASSPRDISTYEQYF.

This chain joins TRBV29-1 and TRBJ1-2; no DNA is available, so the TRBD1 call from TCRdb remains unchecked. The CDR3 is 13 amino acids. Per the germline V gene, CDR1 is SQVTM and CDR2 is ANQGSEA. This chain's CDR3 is CSVDWTGEYGYTF.

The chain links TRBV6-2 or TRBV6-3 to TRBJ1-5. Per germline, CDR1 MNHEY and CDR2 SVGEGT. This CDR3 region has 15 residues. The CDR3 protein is CASSSLTDSNQPQHF.

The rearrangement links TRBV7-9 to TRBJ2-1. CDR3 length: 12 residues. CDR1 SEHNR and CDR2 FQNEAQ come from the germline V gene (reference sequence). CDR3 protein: CASLVAWNEQFF. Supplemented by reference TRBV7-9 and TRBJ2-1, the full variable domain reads DTGVSQNPRHKITKRGQNVTFRCDPISEHNRLYWYRQTLGQGPEFLTYFQNEAQLEKSRLLSDRFSAERPKGSFSTLEIQRTEQGDSAMYLCASLVAWNEQFFGPGTRLTVL.

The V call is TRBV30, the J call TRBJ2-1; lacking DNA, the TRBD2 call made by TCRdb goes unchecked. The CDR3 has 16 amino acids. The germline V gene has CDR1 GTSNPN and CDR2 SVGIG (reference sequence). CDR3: CAWSVLTGRPTMRQFF.

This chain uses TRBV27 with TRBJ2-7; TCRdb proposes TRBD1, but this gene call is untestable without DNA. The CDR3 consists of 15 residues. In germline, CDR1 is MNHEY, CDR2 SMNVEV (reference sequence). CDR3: CASSLGYGGRGEQYF.